These 12 T cell receptor beta chains were all obtained from the same sample, sequenced in a study of neurological immune-mediated disorders. Via MiXCR, TCRdb re-called the 5' RACE reads, giving one row per CDR3 protein. Of about 70,000 distinct CDR3 sequences in the sample, 2.5% to 4% were seen once. The specimen was PBMCs. The receptor set was obtained from a woman aged 50 to 65 with multiple sclerosis.

This clonotype was detected many times. V gene TRBV7-8 combines with J gene TRBJ2-7; the D gene is possibly TRBD1 (5 bases). This CDR3 has 14 amino acids. V lost 4 bases to trimming and J lost 3 bases, with 13 bases between them. The germline gives CDR1 SGHVS, CDR2 FQNEAQ. The CDR3 sequence is CASSSTRQIYEQYF. The CDR3 DNA reads TGTGCCAGCAGCTCTACCAGACAGATCTACGAGCAGTACTTC.

This clonotype came up a few times. The chain carries TRBV12-3 or TRBV12-4 and TRBJ1-5; maybe TRBD1 (5 bases). The length of the CDR3 is 14 residues. V lost 7 bases and J lost 6, with 16 bases in between. CDR3 sequence (DNA): TGTGCCAGCACCCAAAGCGGGGGGATTCAGCCCCAGCATTTT. It is translated as CASTQSGGIQPQHF.

This clonotype was counted many times. This chain links TRBV18 with TRBJ2-3, with 11 bases that match TRBD1. With V trimmed by 2 bases and J by 4 bases, 2 bases remained unmatched. Germline V gene sequence: CDR1 KGHSH, CDR2 LQKENI. The CDR3 consists of 15 residues. The chain's CDR3 is CASSPGQGASDTQYF. The DNA of the CDR3 is TGTGCCAGCTCACCAGGACAGGGGGCCTCAGATACGCAGTATTTT.

This clonotype was seen many times. The CDR3 region has the DNA TGCGCCAGCAGCCAAACAAATATGGGGCTAGTCGAAAAACTGTTTTTT. The encoded protein is CASSQTNMGLVEKLFF. The chain has TRBV4-1 and TRBJ1-4; a weak D match, TRBD1 (5 bases). The CDR3 sequence is 16 residues long. Germline CDR1 and CDR2: MGHRA and YSYEKL. The ends were cut back, 2 bases at V and 8 bases at J, with 18 bases in the middle.

This clonotype came up many times. The rearrangement uses TRBV20-1 and TRBJ1-5, with TRBD1 matching 7 bases. The CDR3 has 19 residues. CDR1 and CDR2 from the germline V gene are DFQATT and SNEGSKA (reference sequence). V lost 0 bases, J lost 3 bases, and 17 bases stayed unmatched. The CDR3: CSARDHRPRDRRPNQPQHF. DNA for the CDR3: TGCAGTGCTAGAGACCACAGACCTCGGGACAGACGTCCCAATCAGCCCCAGCATTTT.

This clonotype was detected many times. The chain employs TRBV2 and TRBJ1-2; D unresolved. This CDR3 has 16 amino acids. Trimming took off 0 bases at V and 4 bases at J, with 15 bases between the two ends. Germline V gives CDR1 SNHLY, CDR2 FYNNEI. CDR3 region: CASSEAAYPSIYGYTF. Here the CDR3 DNA reads TGTGCCAGCAGTGAAGCTGCCTATCCATCAATCTATGGCTACACCTTC.

This clonotype occurred many times. The V and J genes are TRBV20-1 and TRBJ2-1, with D perhaps matching TRBD1 (6 bases). V was cut by 7 bases and J by 3 bases, with 16 bases left in between. CDR1 is DFQATT and CDR2 is SNEGSKA in the germline V gene (reference sequence). The CDR3 loop spans 14 amino acids. CDR3 DNA sequence: TGCAGTGGTACTACAGGGAAGTTCTACAATGAGCAGTTCTTC. It is translated as CSGTTGKFYNEQFF.

This clonotype was detected ten times or more. This chain links TRBV2 with TRBJ2-3; no reliable D call. This CDR3 is built from 14 residues. The germline V gene encodes CDR1 SNHLY and CDR2 FYNNEI. V lost 7 bases and J lost 0, with 11 bases in between. For the CDR3, the DNA is TGTGCCAGCACCACCCTCTCCAGCACAGATACGCAGTATTTT. Amino acids: CASTTLSSTDTQYF. Supplemented by reference TRBV2 and TRBJ2-3, the full variable domain reads EPEVTQTPSHQVTQMGQEVILRCVPISNHLYFYWYRQILGQKVEFLVSFYNNEISEKSEIFDDQFSVERPDGSNFTLKIRSTKLEDSAMYFCASTTLSSTDTQYFGPGTRLTVL.

This clonotype occurred many times. This chain links TRBV2 with TRBJ2-1; D unclear. This CDR3 has 13 residues. CDR1 is SNHLY, CDR2 FYNNEI, per germline. Deletions cut 7 bases from V and 7 bases from J, with 14 bases between. The CDR3 DNA reads as TGTGCCAGCACCATGGCGAGAGAGAATGAGCAGTTCTTC. Translation: CASTMARENEQFF.

This clonotype was picked up many times. The chain combines TRBV7-2 with TRBJ2-1; possible D gene TRBD2, 6 bases. Germline V gene sequence: CDR1 SGHTA, CDR2 FQGNSA. The CDR3 has 15 residues. Trimming removed 2 bases from V and 0 bases from J, with 8 bases in between. The CDR3 region has the DNA TGTGCCAGCAGCTTATCCGGGAGCTCCTACAATGAGCAGTTCTTC. Residues: CASSLSGSSYNEQFF. Full variable domain (remainder filled in from reference TRBV7-2 and TRBJ2-1): GAGVSQSPSNKVTEKGKDVELRCDPISGHTALYWYRQSLGQGLEFLIYFQGNSAPDKSGLPSDRFSAERTGGSVSTLTIQRTQQEDSAVYLCASSLSGSSYNEQFFGPGTRLTVL.

V is TRBV10-3 and J is TRBJ1-4; D not certain. Trimming cost V 5 bases and J 8 bases, with 12 bases left between them. This CDR3 spans 13 amino acids. CDR1 is ENHRY and CDR2 is SYGVKD in the germline V gene. The CDR3 reads CAISKGWKEKLFF. The CDR3 bases are TGTGCCATCAGTAAAGGGTGGAAGGAAAAACTGTTTTTT.

The sample holds many counts of this clonotype. V gene TRBV7-2 combines with J gene TRBJ2-5; unclear D gene. The CDR3 has 15 amino acids. Deletions cut 4 bases from V and 0 bases from J, with 12 bases between. The germline gives CDR1 SGHTA, CDR2 FQGNSA. CDR3 region: CASSSLWGNQETQYF. The DNA for the CDR3 is TGTGCCAGCAGCTCTCTCTGGGGTAACCAAGAGACCCAGTACTTC.